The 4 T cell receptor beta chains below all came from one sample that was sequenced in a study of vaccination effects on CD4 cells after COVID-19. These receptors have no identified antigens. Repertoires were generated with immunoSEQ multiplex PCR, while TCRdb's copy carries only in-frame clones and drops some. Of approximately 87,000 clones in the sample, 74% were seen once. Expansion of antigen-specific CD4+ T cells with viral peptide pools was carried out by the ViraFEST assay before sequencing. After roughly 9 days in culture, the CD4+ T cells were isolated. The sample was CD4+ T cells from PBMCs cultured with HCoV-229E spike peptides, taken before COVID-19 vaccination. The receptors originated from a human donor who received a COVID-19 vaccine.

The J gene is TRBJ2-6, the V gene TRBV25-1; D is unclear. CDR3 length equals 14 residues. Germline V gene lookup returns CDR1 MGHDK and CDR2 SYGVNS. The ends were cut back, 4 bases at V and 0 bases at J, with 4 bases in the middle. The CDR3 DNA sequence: TGTGCCAGCAGTGCCCCCTCTGGGGCCAACGTCCTGACTTTC. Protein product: CASSAPSGANVLTF.

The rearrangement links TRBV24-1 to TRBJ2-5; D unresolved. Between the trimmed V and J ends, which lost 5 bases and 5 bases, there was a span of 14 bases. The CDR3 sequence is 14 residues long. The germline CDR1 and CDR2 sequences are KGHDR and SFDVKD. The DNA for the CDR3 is TGTGCCACCAGTGGCCGTGAGATCTCGGAGACCCAGTACTTC. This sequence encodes CATSGREISETQYF.

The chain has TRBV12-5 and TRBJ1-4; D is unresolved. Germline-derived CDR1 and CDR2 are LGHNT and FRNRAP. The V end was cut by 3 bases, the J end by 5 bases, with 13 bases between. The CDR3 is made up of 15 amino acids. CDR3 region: CASGFRRTVNEKLFF. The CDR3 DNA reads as TGTGCTAGTGGTTTTCGCCGGACGGTAAATGAAAAACTGTTTTTT.

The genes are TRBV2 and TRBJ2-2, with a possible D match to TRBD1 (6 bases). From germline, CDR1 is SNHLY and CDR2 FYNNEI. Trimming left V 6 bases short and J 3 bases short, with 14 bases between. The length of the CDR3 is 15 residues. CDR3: CASRLGDTDTGELFF. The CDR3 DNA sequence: TGTGCCAGCAGGCTAGGGGACACCGACACCGGGGAGCTGTTTTTT.